This T cell receptor beta chain was captured in a study of blood T cell repertoires in COVID-19. Overall study: Cohort 3 recovered donors had two negative PCRs, clearance, or symptom resolution.

Authors' data handling: Reference gene primers were amplified, and this amplification served to estimate nucleated cell counts. Produced via immunoSEQ multiplex PCR; TCRdb's table is partial and in-frame only. The DNA was the basis for D and trimming; V, J and clone size are from that table. The sample records roughly 200,000 clones, roughly 91% being singletons. Clinical history as reported by participants underpinned cohort assignment. J lost 6 bases, V lost 6 bases, and 5 bases had no gene match. This CDR3 spans 14 amino acids. Germline values: CDR1 MNHEY, CDR2 SVGAGI. The material sequenced was PBMCs or T cells enriched from blood (not recorded which). The J gene is TRBJ1-1, the V gene TRBV6-5, with TRBD1 matching 12 bases. This TCR came from a young man in a cohort exposed to, infected with or recovered from COVID-19 (not recorded which). The CDR3 bases are TGTGCCAGCAGCAGGGACAGGGGGCGCCCTGAAGCTTTCTTT. Translation: CASSRDRGRPEAFF.